These 20 T cell receptor beta chains were all obtained from the same sample, sequenced in a study of response to subunit inactivated influenza vaccine. TCRdb used MiXCR to reprocess the RT-PCR reads, holding one entry per CDR3 protein. The sample consists of approximately 200,000 distinct CDR3 sequences, around 14% of them appearing once. The source material was CD8+ T cells sorted from PBMCs, sampled roughly 5 days after vaccination. The receptors originated from a man between 45 and 60 years old who received an inactivated influenza vaccine.

CDR3 protein: CASSSLRASKETQYF. The DNA of the CDR3 is TGTGCCAGCAGTTCTCTCCGGGCCAGCAAAGAGACCCAGTACTTC. The V call is TRBV6-5, the J call TRBJ2-5; no reliable D call. The germline CDR1 and CDR2 sequences are MNHEY and SVGAGI. The length of the CDR3 is 15 residues. V was clipped by 4 bases and J by 3 bases, with 15 bases between them.

The chain joins TRBV21-1 to TRBJ2-1; TRBD1 is the table's D call and was not checked against the DNA. TRBV21-1 counts as a pseudogene. This CDR3 is 19 amino acids long. CDR3 DNA sequence: TGTGCCAGCAGCATGGGTTTGTACGGGGCAGCTAACGAAGGAGATGAGCAGTTCTTC. As protein: CASSMGLYGAANEGDEQFF.

This clonotype was seen only a few times. J is TRBJ2-1 and V is TRBV27, with a possible D match to TRBD2 (5 bases). Germline V lookup: CDR1 MNHEY, CDR2 SMNVEV (reference sequence). The germline V and J ends were trimmed by 5 bases and 0 bases, with 14 bases remaining between them. CDR3 length: 16 amino acids. For the CDR3, the DNA is TGTGCCAGCAGTCAAATAGCTGGGAGCTCCTACAATGAGCAGTTCTTC. It translates to CASSQIAGSSYNEQFF.

V is TRBV20-1 and J is TRBJ2-2; TRBD2 matches at 7 bases. The CDR3 covers 14 residues. The germline V gene encodes CDR1 DFQATT and CDR2 SNEGSKA (reference sequence). V shed 6 bases and J 6 bases; nucleotides not matched to a gene: 10. The CDR3 bases are TGCAGTGCGGCCCTAGCGGAACCTTCCGGGGAGCTGTTTTTT. Translation: CSAALAEPSGELFF.

This clonotype was observed a handful of times. V and J are TRBV28 and TRBJ2-6, with a tentative D call TRBD2 (6 bases). Germline loops: CDR1 MDHEN, CDR2 SYDVKM. The CDR3 runs 15 residues. V was cut by 7 bases and J by 2 bases, with 12 bases left in between. CDR3 protein: CASTQWGAGANVLTF. CDR3 nucleotides: TGTGCCAGCACCCAGTGGGGGGCTGGGGCCAACGTCCTGACTTTC.

The gene calls are TRBV6-5 and TRBJ2-1; 8 positions agree with TRBD2. The CDR3 is 12 amino acids. The germline CDR1 and CDR2 sequences are MNHEY and SVGAGI. Germline trimming cut 6 bases from V and 7 bases from J; bases unmatched to any gene: 2. Here the CDR3 reads CASRSSGNEQFF. CDR3 coding DNA: TGTGCCAGCAGGTCTAGCGGGAATGAGCAGTTCTTC.

V is TRBV15 and J is TRBJ2-7, with TRBD1 as a possible D gene (5 bases). Germline V gene sequence: CDR1 LNHNV, CDR2 YYDKDF (reference sequence). The CDR3 runs 14 residues. V shed 5 bases and J shed 2 bases, with 13 bases lying between them. The CDR3: CATSGDSSPYEQYF. CDR3 bases: TGTGCCACCAGCGGCGACAGTTCCCCCTACGAGCAGTACTTC.

V is TRBV12-3 or TRBV12-4 and J is TRBJ1-2; 7 nucleotides line up with TRBD1. The CDR3 spans 14 residues. The trim removed 6 bases at V and 6 bases at J, leaving 10 bases unmatched. The CDR3 DNA sequence: TGTGCCAGCAGCCCCCCCGGCAGGGGGGATGGCTACACCTTC. It encodes CASSPPGRGDGYTF.

The genes are TRBV5-6 and TRBJ2-7; possibly TRBD1 or TRBD2 for D (7 bases each). Germline V gene data show CDR1 as SGHDT and CDR2 as YYEEEE. The CDR3 is made up of 15 amino acids. V was trimmed by 0 bases and J by 2 bases, leaving 12 bases between them. The CDR3 is CASSLVTGRAYEQYF. In DNA, the CDR3 is TGTGCCAGCAGCTTGGTGACAGGGAGGGCCTACGAGCAGTACTTC.

This chain joins TRBV5-1 and TRBJ2-1; D remains unclear. The CDR3 extends over 16 amino acids. Germline V gives CDR1 SGHRS, CDR2 YFSETQ. Between the trimmed V and J ends, which lost 2 bases and 10 bases, there was a span of 22 bases. The CDR3 loop reads CASSFSTETRAEEQFF. The CDR3 coding sequence is TGCGCCAGCAGCTTCTCTACCGAGACCCGGGCGGAAGAGCAGTTCTTC.

The CDR3 sequence is CSVEVEGPRETDTQYF. The CDR3 DNA reads TGCAGCGTTGAAGTGGAAGGGCCGCGAGAAACAGATACGCAGTATTTT. The chain recombines TRBV29-1 with TRBJ2-3; D gene ambiguous. This CDR3 contains 16 residues. From germline, CDR1 is SQVTM and CDR2 ANQGSEA. V lost 1 base and J 3 bases, leaving 17 bases between the germline ends.

In this sample, this clonotype turned up many times. V usage is TRBV7-9 and J usage is TRBJ2-5; 7 bases match TRBD1. Trimming at V came to 5 bases and at J to 3 bases, leaving 12 bases not matched to a gene. Germline assignment: CDR1 SEHNR and CDR2 FQNEAQ (reference sequence). This CDR3 region has 16 residues. Here the CDR3 reads CASSSNRGVGEETQYF. As DNA, the CDR3 is TGTGCCAGCAGCAGTAACAGGGGAGTGGGTGAAGAGACCCAGTACTTC.

This clonotype was detected a few times. The chain couples TRBV10-2 to TRBJ2-3; 7 bases fit TRBD1. V shed 5 bases, J shed 3 bases, and the junction held 5 bases outside the gene matches. Per germline, CDR1 WSHSY and CDR2 SAAADI. This CDR3 has 14 amino acids. The DNA for the CDR3 is TGCGCCAGCAGTAACAGGGGATCAACAGATACGCAGTATTTT. Its translation: CASSNRGSTDTQYF.

This clonotype occurred a few times. The chain carries TRBV4-1 and TRBJ2-7, with 8 positions matching TRBD1. With 4 bases clipped from V and 5 bases from J, the junction kept 7 bases outside the gene matches. The CDR3 sequence is 14 residues long. Germline V gives CDR1 MGHRA, CDR2 YSYEKL. The CDR3 DNA follows: TGCGCCAGCAGCCGAGGCAGGGGGCAGGACGAGCAGTACTTC. It yields the protein CASSRGRGQDEQYF.

This clonotype was counted between two and nine times. The V gene is TRBV7-9, the J gene TRBJ1-1; the match to TRBD1 covers 7 bases. Germline CDR1 SEHNR, CDR2 FQNEAQ (reference sequence). Trimming removed 11 bases from V and 0 bases from J; junction bases left unmatched: 3. CDR3 length: 12 residues. The CDR3 loop reads CALGQLNTEAFF. The CDR3 DNA follows: TGTGCCCTGGGACAGCTGAACACTGAAGCTTTCTTT. Full variable domain (remainder filled in from reference TRBV7-9 and TRBJ1-1): DTGVSQNPRHKITKRGQNVTFRCDPISEHNRLYWYRQTLGQGPEFLTYFQNEAQLEKSRLLSDRFSAERPKGSFSTLEIQRTEQGDSAMYLCALGQLNTEAFFGQGTRLTVV.

The table lists this clonotype with a few counts. J is TRBJ2-1 and V is TRBV12-3 or TRBV12-4; 14 bases agree with TRBD2. This CDR3 region has 16 residues. V was clipped by 5 bases and J by 5 bases; unmatched bases: 5. The CDR3 DNA sequence: TGTGCCAGCAGTCCGGGACTAGCGGGGGCCGACAATGAGCAGTTCTTC. As protein: CASSPGLAGADNEQFF.

The table lists this clonotype with a count of one. A much larger clone is a single base away; this may be a read error. This chain uses TRBV4-1 with TRBJ2-7, with D perhaps TRBD1 (6 bases). V gave up 1 base and J gave up 0 bases, with 10 bases separating them. Germline V gene data show CDR1 as MGHRA and CDR2 as YSYEKL. This CDR3 spans 15 amino acids. The chain's CDR3 is CASSQGDRSSYEQYF. CDR3 nucleotides: TGCGCCAGCAGCCAAGGAGACAGGTCCTCCTACGAGCAGTACTTC.

The chain recombines TRBV28 with TRBJ2-1; weak D call: TRBD1 (5 bases). CDR1 is MDHEN, CDR2 SYDVKM, per germline. The CDR3 has 16 amino acids. The germline V and J ends were trimmed by 5 bases and 5 bases, with 19 bases remaining between them. The CDR3 region has the DNA TGTGCCAGCAGTACTCAAAGCGAGGACATCCACAATGAGCAGTTCTTC. Encoded protein: CASSTQSEDIHNEQFF.

This clonotype was counted between two and nine times. The V and J genes are TRBV6-1 and TRBJ2-7, with a tentative D call TRBD1 (6 bases). The CDR3 spans 14 residues. The germline V and J ends were trimmed by 6 bases and 0 bases, with 12 bases remaining between them. CDR1 is MNHNS, CDR2 SASEGT, per germline. CDR3 DNA sequence: TGTGCCAGCAGGGACAGTCCTTCCTCCTACGAGCAGTACTTC. Amino acid sequence: CASRDSPSSYEQYF.

CDR3 nucleotide sequence: TGTGCCATCAGTGAGTCGCGGAATCCTAACTATGGCTACACCTTC. The encoded protein is CAISESRNPNYGYTF. The chain couples TRBV10-3 to TRBJ1-2; D ambiguous. From germline, CDR1 is ENHRY and CDR2 SYGVKD. V lost 0 bases to trimming and J lost 0 bases, with 8 bases between them. This CDR3 has 15 residues.